This T cell receptor delta chain was observed in a study of gamma delta lymphoproliferative disorders and STAT genes (dated by TCRdb to the late 2010s). With regard to the full study: The LymphoTrack Dx TCRG Assay was used to prepare gamma-chain libraries from at least 50 ng of genomic DNA. Because no corresponding Invivoscribe delta assay was available, delta-chain libraries were prepared according to the EuroClonality-NGS working group standard operating procedure. The study profiled TCR gamma and delta CDR3 repertoires by deep sequencing in Tgammadelta lymphoproliferative disease patients and healthy controls, within a larger immunophenotypic and STAT-mutation study. A couple of gamma-chain samples and all delta-chain samples were sequenced twice to confirm results.

In both library preparation methods, multiplex PCR was run with primers aimed at the conserved V and J regions of the TCR genes. After purification and pooling, the amplicons were sequenced on an Illumina MiSeq platform. Per the source publication's procedure: V(D)J alignment, clonotype assembly and translation were performed with MiXCR, whereas functionality assessment and CDR3 repertoire analyses were performed with VDJtools. CDR3 was defined per IMGT, and analyses were restricted to productive sequences using functional genes, excluding ORF genes and pseudogenes. A custom Python script was used to search all patients and controls for identical amino acid CDR3s of major clonotypes (frequency >=5%). To compare clonotype frequencies between patients and controls, a one-sided non-parametric Wilcoxon test was applied. TCRdb reprocessed the public data with the CATT caller; entries with the same nucleotide sequence were combined afterwards. These V and J calls derive from TCRdb rather than the authors' analysis. For this sample the table gives 1,100 or so delta-chain clones, of which approximately 1.5% were detected only once. The ten most abundant clones make up 71% of the sample.

For both patients and controls, peripheral blood mononuclear cells were isolated, and the genomic DNA from these cells was used for TCR sequencing. The control group, matched to the patients for age and sex, consisted of around 23 healthy adult blood donors (12 males and approximately eleven females) with a median age of roughly 60 years. General study outcomes and caveats: The authors pointed out that NGS specificity may be lower at low frequencies, so whether leukemic clones are public or private needs to be confirmed. Nearly all major patient gamma and delta clonotypes were public, shared with at least one healthy donor; only a couple of gamma clonotypes were private to disease. When whole repertoires were clustered, gamma repertoires from patients grouped apart from those of healthy controls, but delta repertoires did not separate between the groups. Control T cells likely spanned varied maturation stages, while leukemic cells were skewed toward terminal effectors, potentially limiting patient-control comparisons.

Via the germline V gene, CDR1 is GEAIGNYY and CDR2 EKD. The CDR3 runs 20 residues from the cysteine to the phenylalanine. Kept here is only the CDR3 DNA, which spans 60 bases and is read in frame from base 1. V is pruned by 4 bases and J by 2 bases, leaving 19 bases of the junction without a gene match. As concerns this clone: The clone's antigen remains unknown. TCRdb's entry gives the protein of a much larger clone, which mismatches this DNA's translation at residue 4, likely from a read error; the protein reported here is translated from the DNA.

The chain employs TRDV2 and TRDJ1, and TRDD3 aligns with 12 junction nucleotides. The TCR sequence derives from a human donor in good health. Specimen: blood. The CDR3 region has the sequence CACEPLATGGYNLPTDKLIF. At the DNA level, the sequence is TGTGCCTGTGAACCGCTTGCAACTGGGGGATACAATCTCCCGACCGATAAACTCATCTTT.